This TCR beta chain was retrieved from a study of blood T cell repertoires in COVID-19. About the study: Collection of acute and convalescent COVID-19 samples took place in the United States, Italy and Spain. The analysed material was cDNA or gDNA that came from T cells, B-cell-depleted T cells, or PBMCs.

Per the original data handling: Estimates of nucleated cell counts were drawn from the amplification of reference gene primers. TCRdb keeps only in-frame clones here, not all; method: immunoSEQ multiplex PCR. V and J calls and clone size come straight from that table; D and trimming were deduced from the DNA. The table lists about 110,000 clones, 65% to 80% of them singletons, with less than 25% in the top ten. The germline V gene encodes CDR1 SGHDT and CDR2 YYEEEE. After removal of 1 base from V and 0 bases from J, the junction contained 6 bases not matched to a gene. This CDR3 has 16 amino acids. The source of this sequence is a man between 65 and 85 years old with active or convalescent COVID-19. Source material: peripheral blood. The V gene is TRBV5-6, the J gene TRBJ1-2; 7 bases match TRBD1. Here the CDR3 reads CASSLSGRGTNYGYTF. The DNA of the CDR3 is TGTGCCAGCAGCTTGTCGGGCAGGGGGACTAACTATGGCTACACCTTC.